The source of this T cell receptor (beta chain) is a study of blood T cell repertoires in COVID-19. About the research overall: Specimens from acute and convalescent COVID-19 originated in the United States, Italy and Spain. Sample material is recorded as cDNA or gDNA derived from T cells, B-cell-depleted T cells, or PBMCs.

Looked up from germline, CDR1 is MNHEY and CDR2 is SVGAGI. J gave up 0 bases and V 0 bases, and 4 bases lay outside the gene matches. The CDR3 is 16 amino acids. Only in-frame clones appear in the TCRdb table, and some are missing; sequencing was by immunoSEQ multiplex PCR. In the table there are roughly 220,000 clones, about 78% of which are singletons. Source material: peripheral blood. V gene TRBV6-5 combines with J gene TRBJ2-7, with 8 nucleotides matching TRBD1. This receptor was identified in a woman in her seventies with acute or convalescent COVID-19. CDR3 bases: TGTGCCAGCAGTTACTCGGGGGGACAGGTCTCCTACGAGCAGTACTTC. Protein product: CASSYSGGQVSYEQYF.